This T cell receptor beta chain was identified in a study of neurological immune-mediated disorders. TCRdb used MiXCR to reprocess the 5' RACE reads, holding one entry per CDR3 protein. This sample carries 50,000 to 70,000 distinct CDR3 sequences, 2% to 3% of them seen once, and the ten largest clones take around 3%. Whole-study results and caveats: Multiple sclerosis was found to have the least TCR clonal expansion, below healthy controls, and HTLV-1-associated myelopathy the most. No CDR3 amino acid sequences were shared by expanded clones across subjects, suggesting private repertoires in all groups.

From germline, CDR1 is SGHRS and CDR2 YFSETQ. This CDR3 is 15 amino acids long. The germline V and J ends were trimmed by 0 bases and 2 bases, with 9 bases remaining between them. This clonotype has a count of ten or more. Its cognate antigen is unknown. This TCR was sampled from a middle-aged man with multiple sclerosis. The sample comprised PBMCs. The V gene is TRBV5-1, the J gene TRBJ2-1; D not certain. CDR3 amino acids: CASSLAAATYNEQFF. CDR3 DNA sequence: TGCGCCAGCAGCTTGGCGGCGGCGACCTACAATGAGCAGTTCTTC.